The next 24 T cell receptor beta chains were all read from a single sample in a study of neurological immune-mediated disorders. MiXCR, applied by TCRdb to the 5' RACE reads, yields one record per CDR3 protein. The sample has 70,000 to 95,000 distinct CDR3 sequences; 13% to 15% are singletons. Sequencing was performed on PBMCs. Receptors originate from a woman between 50 and 59 years old in good health.

This clonotype was detected a few times. V is TRBV9 and J is TRBJ2-1; D tentatively fits TRBD1 or TRBD2 (5 bases each). CDR1 is SGDLS and CDR2 is YYNGEE in the germline V gene. V was clipped by 4 bases and J by 3 bases, with 11 bases between them. The CDR3 spans 14 residues. The CDR3 sequence: CASSPGTVYNEQFF. CDR3 in DNA: TGTGCCAGCAGCCCCGGGACCGTCTACAATGAGCAGTTCTTC.

This clonotype was picked up many times. This sequence joins TRBV6-1 and TRBJ1-5, with D uncertain. The CDR3 extends over 13 amino acids. Per the germline V gene, CDR1 is MNHNS and CDR2 is SASEGT. V lost 6 bases and J 6 bases, leaving 12 bases between the germline ends. As DNA, the CDR3 is TGTGCCAGCAGGGGTACTGTCGGTCAGCCCCAGCATTTT. Protein: CASRGTVGQPQHF.

This clonotype was detected many times. The chain carries TRBV7-6 and TRBJ2-5; D is perhaps TRBD2 (5 bases). The germline CDR1 and CDR2 sequences are SGHVS and FNYEAQ. Trimming took off 5 bases at V and 5 bases at J, with 12 bases between the two ends. The CDR3 has 13 residues. The CDR3 nucleotides read TGTGCCAGCAGCACGACCTCGGGGGAGACCCAGTACTTC. It translates to CASSTTSGETQYF.

This clonotype is labeled as medium-sized. J is TRBJ1-1 and V is TRBV15, with D uncertain. This CDR3 is 13 amino acids long. Per the germline V gene, CDR1 is LNHNV and CDR2 is YYDKDF (reference sequence). V was trimmed by 0 bases and J by 6 bases, leaving 8 bases between them. The CDR3 is CATSRDFKPEAFF. The CDR3 coding sequence is TGTGCCACCAGCAGAGATTTCAAACCTGAAGCTTTCTTT.

The chain combines TRBV28 with TRBJ2-1; 13 bases are a match to TRBD2. J lost 7 bases, V lost 6 bases, and 18 bases had no gene match. Germline-derived CDR1 and CDR2 are MDHEN and SYDVKM. This CDR3 region has 19 residues. The CDR3 nucleotides are TGTGCCAGCAGGCTACCTCGGACTAGCGGGAGCCCCTTAGGGAATGAGCAGTTCTTC. This gives the protein CASRLPRTSGSPLGNEQFF.

This clonotype was observed many times. The rearrangement links TRBV7-3 to TRBJ2-5; 14 bases map to TRBD2. Germline CDR1 reads SGHTA; CDR2 reads FQGTGA. The CDR3 extends over 19 amino acids. Trimming took 5 bases from V and 2 from J; bases not matched to a gene: 13. The DNA for the CDR3 is TGTGCCAGCAGCCGTACCGGGACTAGCGGGAGTCCCCTACAAGAGACCCAGTACTTC. Amino acid sequence: CASSRTGTSGSPLQETQYF.

This clonotype was counted at least ten times. The chain carries TRBV5-1 and TRBJ2-2; D unresolved. CDR3 size: 14 residues. CDR1 SGHRS and CDR2 YFSETQ come from the germline V gene. Between the trimmed V and J ends, which lost 0 bases and 5 bases, there was a span of 8 bases. The CDR3 DNA reads TGCGCCAGCAGCTTGGATGGACGGACCGGGGAGCTGTTTTTT. It is translated as CASSLDGRTGELFF.

There are many counts of this clonotype. This chain connects TRBV29-1 to TRBJ2-5; possibly TRBD1 for D (5 bases). V lost 3 bases and J 5 bases, leaving 19 bases between the germline ends. The CDR3 extends over 15 amino acids. CDR1 and CDR2 from the germline V gene are SQVTM and ANQGSEA. The CDR3 region is CSVDRTNFQSETQYF. The CDR3 bases are TGCAGCGTTGATAGGACAAATTTCCAATCGGAGACCCAGTACTTC.

This clonotype was counted ten times or more. CDR3 residues: CASGSQPRGTDTQYF. CDR3 DNA: TGCGCCAGCGGCTCCCAACCACGGGGGACAGATACGCAGTATTTT. This chain links TRBV5-1 with TRBJ2-3; D perhaps matches TRBD2 (6 bases). CDR1 and CDR2 (germline): SGHRS, YFSETQ. The CDR3 covers 15 residues. V lost 7 bases, J lost 3 bases, and 18 bases lay in between.

This clonotype was observed many times. The chain couples TRBV9 to TRBJ2-2, with D tentatively TRBD1 or TRBD2 (5 bases each). V was trimmed by 4 bases and J by 4 bases, leaving 11 bases between them. This CDR3 has 14 amino acids. CDR1 is SGDLS, CDR2 YYNGEE, per germline. The CDR3 DNA sequence: TGTGCCAGCAGCTCCACCGGGGCCACCGGGGAGCTGTTTTTT. It codes for CASSSTGATGELFF.

The gene calls are TRBV5-5 and TRBJ1-2, with D possibly TRBD1 on 6 matching bases. Per germline, CDR1 SGHKS and CDR2 YYEKEE (reference sequence). V was trimmed by 2 bases and J by 8 bases, leaving 19 bases between them. The CDR3 spans 15 residues. This CDR3 is CASSLPGHGAVGYTF. The CDR3 DNA reads as TGTGCCAGCAGCTTACCGGGACATGGGGCGGTAGGCTACACCTTC.

In its sample, this clonotype was seen many times. The V and J genes are TRBV7-2 and TRBJ2-3; 7 nucleotides align to TRBD1. The CDR3 covers 17 residues. Unmatched junction bases numbered 12, after V lost 2 bases and J lost 4 bases. Germline CDR1 SGHTA, CDR2 FQGNSA. The CDR3 region has the DNA TGTGCCAGCAGCTTACAAGTGTCAGGGCAGGGGGCAGATACGCAGTATTTT. It translates to CASSLQVSGQGADTQYF.

This clonotype showed up many times. This chain uses TRBV12-3 or TRBV12-4 with TRBJ2-1; no reliable D call. This CDR3 has 14 residues. Trimming pared 8 bases from V and 0 bases from J, leaving 11 bases between. Here the CDR3 DNA reads TGTGCCAGCCGTCACGGGTCCTCCTACAATGAGCAGTTCTTC. Translating gives CASRHGSSYNEQFF.

Ten or more counts support this clonotype. The CDR3 sequence is CASSPWDGSYEQYF. The CDR3 coding sequence is TGTGCCAGCAGTCCTTGGGACGGATCCTACGAGCAGTACTTC. The chain links TRBV28 to TRBJ2-7; either TRBD1 or TRBD2 may supply D (5 bases each). Trimming took 5 bases from V and 1 from J, leaving 12 bases between them. This CDR3 contains 14 residues. The V gene's germline CDR1 is MDHEN and CDR2 SYDVKM.

This clonotype was seen ten or more times. This chain connects TRBV12-3 or TRBV12-4 to TRBJ1-1; D is unclear. CDR3 length equals 13 residues. The germline V and J ends were trimmed by 6 bases and 3 bases, with 11 bases remaining between them. The CDR3 region is CASSIQLYTEAFF. Here the CDR3 DNA reads TGTGCCAGCAGCATCCAGCTATACACTGAAGCTTTCTTT.

This clonotype was recorded many times. The rearrangement joins TRBV11-2 to TRBJ2-2; 8 bases fit TRBD2. This CDR3 region has 16 residues. J was trimmed by 3 bases and V by 1 base; bases with no gene match: 4. The germline gives CDR1 SGHAT, CDR2 FQNNGV. The CDR3 region is CASSLGRGRYTGELFF. The CDR3 DNA reads as TGTGCCAGCAGCTTAGGGCGCGGGAGGTACACCGGGGAGCTGTTTTTT.

This clonotype was counted only a few times. V gene TRBV30 combines with J gene TRBJ2-1, with 11 bases lining up with TRBD2. The ends lost 3 bases at V and 5 bases at J; junction bases unmatched: 3. The CDR3 covers 14 residues. Germline-derived CDR1 and CDR2 are GTSNPN and SVGIG (reference sequence). The CDR3 loop reads CAWRLAGVHNEQFF. In DNA form, the CDR3 reads TGTGCCTGGAGACTAGCGGGAGTTCACAATGAGCAGTTCTTC.

The rearrangement uses TRBV5-1 and TRBJ2-1; TRBD2 matches at 13 bases. The germline V gene encodes CDR1 SGHRS and CDR2 YFSETQ. V shed 8 bases, J shed 7 bases, and the junction held 24 bases outside the gene matches. The CDR3 spans 20 residues. CDR3 region: CARSTPSGLAGVGGRNEQFF. CDR3 sequence (DNA): TGCGCCAGGAGCACACCGTCTGGACTAGCGGGAGTAGGGGGTAGGAATGAGCAGTTCTTC.

A note on this clonotype: Germline and junction disagree at one end, which may indicate a read error. The chain links TRBV28 to TRBJ1-2, with no clear D. In germline, CDR1 is MDHEN, CDR2 SYDVKM. The length of the CDR3 is 14 residues. The CDR3 DNA reads as TGTACCAGCAGTTTAATGGAGCCCTACTATGGCTACACATTC. This gives the protein CTSSLMEPYYGYTF.

Comment on this clonotype: A much larger clonotype is one base distant, so this may be a read error. This chain uses TRBV12-3 or TRBV12-4 with TRBJ1-2; perhaps TRBD1 as D (5 bases). V lost 6 bases and J 2 bases, leaving 13 bases between the germline ends. The CDR3 has 14 residues. CDR3: CASRPHGANYGYTF. The CDR3 coding sequence is TGTGCCAGCAGACCCCATGGGGCCAACTATGGCTACACCTTC.

This clonotype has at least ten counts. The rearrangement uses TRBV14 and TRBJ2-3; D ambiguous. CDR3 length: 12 residues. Germline CDR1 reads SGHDN; CDR2 reads FVKESK. Trimming left V 2 bases short and J 2 bases short, with 2 bases between. The CDR3 protein is CASSQNTDTQYF. CDR3 in DNA: TGTGCCAGCAGCCAAAACACAGATACGCAGTATTTT.

In its sample, this clonotype was seen many times. The V gene is TRBV19, the J gene TRBJ2-7, with 7 bases fitting TRBD1. The germline V gene has CDR1 LNHDA and CDR2 SQIVND (reference sequence). The CDR3 spans 15 residues. V was clipped by 5 bases and J by 3 bases; unmatched bases: 10. The CDR3 reads CASSPKTGKNYEQYF. CDR3 DNA: TGTGCCAGTAGTCCAAAGACAGGGAAAAACTACGAGCAGTACTTC.

Ten or more counts support this clonotype. The V call is TRBV5-1, the J call TRBJ1-5, with D possibly being TRBD1 (5 bases). CDR3 size: 13 residues. Germline V gene data show CDR1 as SGHRS and CDR2 as YFSETQ. V gave up 2 bases and J gave up 4 bases, with 7 bases separating them. CDR3 nucleotides: TGCGCCAGCAGCTTAGGGGAAAATCAGCCCCAGCATTTT. Its protein is CASSLGENQPQHF.

The chain is built from TRBV6-5 and TRBJ1-2, with D possibly matching TRBD1 (5 bases). Between the trimmed V and J ends, which lost 0 bases and 10 bases, there was a span of 15 bases. The CDR3 loop spans 14 amino acids. Germline V gene data show CDR1 as MNHEY and CDR2 as SVGAGI. The CDR3 loop is CASSYSNIGDDYTF. The CDR3 region has the DNA TGTGCCAGCAGTTACTCGAACATCGGGGACGACTACACCTTC.